The clone carrying this T cell receptor (beta chain) was seen more than once but under ten times. Only in-frame clones appear in the TCRdb table, and some are missing; sequencing was by immunoSEQ multiplex PCR. The top ten hold approximately 2% of the sample, which has approximately 160,000 clones, over 80% seen once. The length of the CDR3 is 14 residues. The V end was cut by 6 bases, the J end by 4 bases, with 15 bases between. CDR1 is LNHDA, CDR2 SQIVND, per germline (reference sequence). This entry is derived from a study of cytomegalovirus exposure and HLA in healthy donors. Study as a whole: A subsequent analysis reported that the roughly 120 validation repertoires were produced on the same platform that had also been used for the 600 to 800 first-cohort repertoires.

The TCR originated in a man aged 30 to 39 in good health and CMV-seropositive. The sequenced sample consisted of PBMCs. The chain joins TRBV19 to TRBJ1-2; D unclear. As DNA, the CDR3 is TGTGCCAGTAGCCTAATAGGGAGAGTCTATGGCTACACCTTC. It translates to CASSLIGRVYGYTF.